This T cell receptor beta chain was profiled in a study of monozygotic twins with inflammatory bowel disease. CDR1 and CDR2 from the germline V gene are SGHDT and YYEEEE. The CDR3 covers 15 residues. For each CDR3 protein, TCRdb gives one entry from its re-call of the 5' RACE reads, without DNA. The sample has about 450,000 distinct CDR3 sequences. The sequenced sample consisted of blood. This rearrangement joins TRBV5-6 to TRBJ2-3; TCRdb designates TRBD1, a call that cannot be tested without DNA. This receptor was obtained from a human donor with ulcerative colitis or Crohn's disease, or a healthy co-twin of an affected twin (not recorded which). CDR3 loop: CASSLRQGAVDTQYF.